The 12 T cell receptor beta chains reported below all come from one sample, sequenced in a study of CD4 T cells in relation to SARS-CoV-2 and coronaviruses. Unexposed donor CD4+ T cells date from 2011-2018, before the COVID-19 pandemic. Isolation of CD4+ T cells took place after approximately eleven days in culture. The antigens these receptors bind are not known. TCRdb's copy holds only in-frame clones and misses some; the assay was immunoSEQ multiplex PCR. This table has under 25,000 clones, approximately 78% appearing once. Sequencing was done on a sample of CD4+ T cells from PBMCs, cultured in vitro. The receptors come from a human donor in good health.

This chain uses TRBV12-3 or TRBV12-4 with TRBJ2-1; no clear D gene. Trimming cost V 0 bases and J 10 bases, with 7 bases left between them. The length of the CDR3 is 12 residues. The CDR3 DNA reads as TGTGCCAGCAGTTTAGCGCTGTTAGAGCAGTTCTTC. Protein sequence: CASSLALLEQFF.

The gene calls are TRBV9 and TRBJ2-1; 7 positions match TRBD2. The length of the CDR3 is 17 residues. J gave up 8 bases and V 4 bases, and 18 bases lay outside the gene matches. Germline CDR1 reads SGDLS; CDR2 reads YYNGEE. The CDR3 region is CASSSRGGSGPWDEQFF. CDR3 coding DNA: TGTGCCAGCAGCTCCCGAGGCGGGAGTGGGCCATGGGATGAGCAGTTCTTC.

This chain joins TRBV7-9 and TRBJ1-2; no clear D gene. Germline values: CDR1 SEHNR, CDR2 FQNEAQ (reference sequence). The ends were cut back, 5 bases at V and 0 bases at J, with 4 bases in the middle. The CDR3 is 12 residues long. CDR3 protein: CASSPPNYGYTF. The DNA of the CDR3 is TGTGCCAGCAGCCCCCCTAACTATGGCTACACCTTC. Full variable domain (missing parts from reference TRBV7-9 and TRBJ1-2): DTGVSQNPRHKITKRGQNVTFRCDPISEHNRLYWYRQTLGQGPEFLTYFQNEAQLEKSRLLSDRFSAERPKGSFSTLEIQRTEQGDSAMYLCASSPPNYGYTFGSGTRLTVV.

The chain is built from TRBV4-1 and TRBJ2-2; 9 bases match TRBD1. CDR3 length: 15 amino acids. Germline V CDR1 and CDR2: MGHRA, YSYEKL. V shed 1 base and J 6 bases; nucleotides not matched to a gene: 3. The CDR3 protein is CASSQGDRVSGELFF. In DNA form, the CDR3 reads TGCGCCAGCAGCCAAGGGGACAGGGTGTCCGGGGAGCTGTTTTTT.

The chain combines TRBV9 with TRBJ2-5; D not resolved. The germline CDR1 and CDR2 sequences are SGDLS and YYNGEE. The CDR3 is 14 amino acids. Trimming took 2 bases from V and 3 from J, leaving 11 bases between them. The CDR3 region is CASSVGVGKETQYF. For the CDR3, the DNA is TGTGCCAGCAGCGTTGGGGTAGGAAAAGAGACCCAGTACTTC.

The gene calls are TRBV5-1 and TRBJ2-7, with unresolved D. This CDR3 is built from 11 residues. From germline, CDR1 is SGHRS and CDR2 YFSETQ. With 2 bases removed from V and 0 bases from J, the gap between germline ends came to 0 bases. The DNA of the CDR3 is TGCGCCAGCAGCTTCTCCTACGAGCAGTACTTC. Amino acid sequence: CASSFSYEQYF.

The V call is TRBV11-2, the J call TRBJ2-2; no clear D gene. Trimming removed 0 bases at V and 0 bases at J, with 8 bases between. CDR3 size: 16 residues. Germline V gene lookup returns CDR1 SGHAT and CDR2 FQNNGV. The CDR3 sequence: CASSLDRVPNTGELFF. As DNA, the CDR3 is TGTGCCAGCAGCTTAGATCGGGTACCGAACACCGGGGAGCTGTTTTTT.

V gene TRBV7-9 combines with J gene TRBJ1-1; possibly TRBD1 for D (5 bases). Germline V CDR1 and CDR2: SEHNR, FQNEAQ (reference sequence). The CDR3 is 13 amino acids. V shed 1 base and J shed 10 bases, with 13 bases lying between them. CDR3 nucleotide sequence: TGTGCCAGCAGCTTAGAGAGGGGCCGTGTAGCTTTCTTT. This encodes CASSLERGRVAFF.

The chain recombines TRBV18 with TRBJ2-7; D perhaps matches TRBD1 (5 bases). The germline V and J ends were trimmed by 6 bases and 3 bases, with 9 bases remaining between them. CDR3 size: 12 residues. Germline CDR1 is KGHSH and CDR2 is LQKENI. The DNA of the CDR3 is TGTGCCAGCTCTCGACAGAACTACGAGCAGTACTTC. Translation: CASSRQNYEQYF.

V usage is TRBV27 and J usage is TRBJ1-1, with D unclear. Trimming cost V 6 bases and J 5 bases, with 7 bases left between them. In germline, CDR1 is MNHEY, CDR2 SMNVEV (reference sequence). The CDR3 sequence is 11 residues long. The CDR3 nucleotides read TGTGCCAGCAGATTTTTGACTGAAGCTTTCTTT. It codes for CASRFLTEAFF.

The chain is built from TRBV6-5 and TRBJ2-2; possible D gene TRBD1, 5 bases. V lost 7 bases and J 1 base, leaving 10 bases between the germline ends. Germline V lookup: CDR1 MNHEY, CDR2 SVGAGI. The CDR3 has 14 residues. This CDR3 reads CASTYGQNTGELFF. The CDR3 bases are TGTGCCAGCACCTATGGACAGAACACCGGGGAGCTGTTTTTT.

This rearrangement joins TRBV10-3 to TRBJ2-5; D assignment may be TRBD1 or TRBD2 (5 bases each). This CDR3 comprises 12 residues. Germline assignment: CDR1 ENHRY and CDR2 SYGVKD. Between the trimmed V and J ends, which lost 3 bases and 5 bases, there was a span of 7 bases. CDR3 bases: TGTGCCATCAGTGAAGGGACGGAGACCCAGTACTTC. Translating it yields CAISEGTETQYF.